This T cell receptor (beta chain) was identified in a study of cytomegalovirus exposure and HLA in healthy donors. Study summary: The same platform as the approximately 670 first-cohort repertoires was used for the 120 validation repertoires, a later analysis reported. Study results and limitations: The authors listed about 170 TCR beta chains as cytomegalovirus-associated.

Comments on this clone: Its cognate antigen is unknown.

TCRdb's copy holds only in-frame clones and misses some; the assay was immunoSEQ multiplex PCR. This table has about 150,000 clones, 89% appearing once. This receptor was taken from a woman aged 18-29 years in good health and CMV-seropositive. Sequencing used PBMCs.

CDR3 nucleotides: TGTGCCAGCAGTTTGGTGGGCCCCGGGGAGCTGTTTTTT. Its translation: CASSLVGPGELFF. The V and J genes are TRBV27 and TRBJ2-2; no clear D. Looked up from germline, CDR1 is MNHEY and CDR2 is SMNVEV (reference sequence). The CDR3 runs 13 residues. Trimming stripped 3 bases from V and 6 bases from J, with 8 bases between.